The rows below give T cell receptor beta chains drawn from one sample of a study of blood T cell repertoires in COVID-19. Assay used: immunoSEQ multiplex PCR; TCRdb lists only in-frame clones, some missing. The sample holds about 190,000 clones, 70% to 90% seen once. Specimen: peripheral blood. The receptors stem from a man aged 80 or over with COVID-19, enrolled during active disease. Each CDR3 is given without its conserved first and last residue. Fields, in order: V gene, D gene, CDR3 length, clone size, CDR3 protein. D genes are given only for firm matches. Clone size is not always given. Where it is, it says once, few, many or a class for expanded clones.

>TRBV5-1|TRBD1|12|.
ASSSQGANNEQY
>TRBV6-6|.|12|few
ASSTLGGPETQY
>TRBV3-1/TRBV3-2|TRBD2|14|.
ASSLLAGSSTDTQY
>TRBV9|TRBD2|16|.
ASSVVGSGGLSYNEQF
>TRBV2|.|11|.
ASSAIRARGYT
>TRBV3-1/TRBV3-2|TRBD1|14|.
ASSQGQTLAKNIQY
>TRBV19|.|14|.
ASSIGSRGRRQPQH
>TRBV4-1|.|13|.
ASRYLDISNQPQH
>TRBV5-1|.|11|.
ASSPRARETQY
>TRBV11-3|.|14|.
ASSLAGLLASYEQY
>TRBV5-1|.|12|.
ASSLEVEDYGYT
>TRBV28|.|9|.
ASYGGYGYT
>TRBV19|.|12|few
ASSIGGVYNEQF
>TRBV11-2|TRBD2|12|few
ASSLSGGAYEQY
>TRBV4-1|TRBD2|15|.
ASSQEGSGGTYNEQF
>TRBV18|.|12|.
ASSPPQGPYEQY
>TRBV6-1|.|11|once
ASSDDRAYEQY
>TRBV5-1|.|11|.
ASSLVGNYGYT
>TRBV5-1|.|12|.
ASSLELPQETQY
>TRBV2|.|13|.
ASSERRGRYNEQF
>TRBV15|.|11|once
ATSRDEEGEAF
>TRBV6-5|.|12|.
ASTWRGITDTQY
>TRBV18|TRBD1|12|once
ASSPGTEKETQY
>TRBV7-6|TRBD1|15|.
ASSPGTGGARGYGYT
>TRBV5-1|TRBD1|13|.
ASSDTGGNGNTIY
>TRBV5-4|.|11|.
ASSLGVNYGYT
>TRBV6-5|TRBD1|12|.
ASNNRGRNQPQH
>TRBV10-3|TRBD1|11|.
AITNDRVDGYT
>TRBV7-9|TRBD1|13|.
ASSRQGDSNQPQH
>TRBV19|TRBD1|15|.
ASSIRTTGIGNSPLH
>TRBV19|TRBD1|12|.
ASVTGGAGTEAF
>TRBV5-4|TRBD1|13|.
ASSSSTGDEDTQY
>TRBV9|.|12|.
ASSVAGANSPLH
>TRBV5-4|TRBD2|14|.
ASSLGGGRRAYEQY
>TRBV10-3|TRBD2|11|.
AIRAEAGGEQY
>TRBV6-4|TRBD1|13|.
ATPSRQGATDTQY
>TRBV6-2/TRBV6-3|.|14|.
ASSYSTPTGTGGYT
>TRBV5-1|TRBD1|13|.
ASSITGGSGNTIY
>TRBV11-2|TRBD1|13|.
ASSSRDRGHETQY
>TRBV7-3|TRBD2|13|.
ASSSQTSVAETQY